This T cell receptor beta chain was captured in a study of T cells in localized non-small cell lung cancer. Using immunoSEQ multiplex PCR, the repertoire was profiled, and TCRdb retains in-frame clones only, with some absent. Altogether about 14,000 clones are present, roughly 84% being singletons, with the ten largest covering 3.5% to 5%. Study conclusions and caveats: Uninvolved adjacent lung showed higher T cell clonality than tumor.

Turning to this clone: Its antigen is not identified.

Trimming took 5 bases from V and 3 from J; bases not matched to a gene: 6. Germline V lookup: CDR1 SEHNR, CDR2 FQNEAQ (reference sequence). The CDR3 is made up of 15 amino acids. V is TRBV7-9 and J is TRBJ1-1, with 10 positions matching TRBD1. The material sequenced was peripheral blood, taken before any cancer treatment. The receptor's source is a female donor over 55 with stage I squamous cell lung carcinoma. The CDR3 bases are TGTGCCAGCAGCCCACGGACAGGGGGGGACACTGAAGCTTTCTTT. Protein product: CASSPRTGGDTEAFF.